This passage covers 32 T cell receptor beta chains from one sample sequenced in a study of shared clonotypes between healthy human individuals. Repertoires were generated with immunoSEQ multiplex PCR, while TCRdb's copy carries only in-frame clones and drops some. In the table there are over a million clones, 70% to 80% of which are singletons. Sequenced material: memory CD4+ T cells from PBMCs. Subset indicated: CD45RA-negative fraction. Every receptor here comes from a man younger than 35 in good health. Some clones in this sample may be carry-over from other donors' samples.

The J gene is TRBJ2-5, the V gene TRBV15; 8 nucleotides match TRBD2. The V gene's germline CDR1 is LNHNV and CDR2 YYDKDF (reference sequence). The CDR3 length is 14 residues. V dropped 9 bases and J dropped 4; count of bases not matched to a gene: 10. Here the CDR3 DNA reads TGTGCCACTCGCTCGGGAGGGGGATCAGAGACCCAGTACTTC. Encoded protein: CATRSGGGSETQYF.

This chain connects TRBV28 to TRBJ2-7, with 7 positions matching TRBD2. The junction had 9 bases not matched to a gene; V was cut back by 3 bases and J by 1 base. The CDR3 consists of 16 residues. Looked up from germline, CDR1 is MDHEN and CDR2 is SYDVKM. CDR3 nucleotides: TGTGCCAGCAGTTTTATTGCGGGAGTGGTTTCCTACGAGCAGTACTTC. It codes for CASSFIAGVVSYEQYF.

The chain uses TRBV4-2 and TRBJ2-7; D not certain. CDR3 length: 16 amino acids. The V gene's germline CDR1 is LGHNA and CDR2 YNFKEQ. Trimming pared 0 bases from V and 3 bases from J, leaving 15 bases between. CDR3 DNA sequence: TGTGCCAGCAGCCAAGATATTAGGGTCCAAAACTACGAGCAGTACTTC. Amino acids: CASSQDIRVQNYEQYF.

The CDR3 protein is CASSKLRGPLRGTYEQYF. DNA for the CDR3: TGTGCCAGCAGCAAACTTCGGGGACCCTTAAGGGGTACCTACGAGCAGTACTTC. This sequence joins TRBV21-1 and TRBJ2-7. TRBV21-1 is shown as a pseudogene. The CDR3 spans 18 residues.

J is TRBJ2-7 and V is TRBV27; D may be TRBD1 (5 bases). V shed 9 bases and J shed 5 bases, with 8 bases lying between them. CDR3 length: 10 residues. In germline, CDR1 is MNHEY, CDR2 SMNVEV (reference sequence). The CDR3 coding sequence is TGTGCCAGGATACAGGACGAGCAGTACTTC. Translating it yields CARIQDEQYF.

Regarding this clone: A much larger clone sits a single nucleotide away, making a read error possible. Other DNA sequences in this sample translate to the same CDR3. The chain recombines TRBV5-4 with TRBJ2-2; 8 bases map to TRBD2. The germline gives CDR1 SGHNT, CDR2 YYREEE (reference sequence). Trimming removed 4 bases from V and 0 bases from J; junction bases left unmatched: 2. This CDR3 is 15 amino acids long. The CDR3 is CASSLLAANTGELFF. CDR3 bases: TGTGCCAGCAGCCTACTAGCGGCGAACACCGGGGAGCTGTTTTTT.

This chain links TRBV5-6 with TRBJ2-5, with TRBD2 as a possible D gene (6 bases). The DNA matches TRBJ2-7 better at its end, which makes the J call doubtful. Germline V gene lookup returns CDR1 SGHDT and CDR2 YYEEEE. This CDR3 is built from 13 residues. CDR3 nucleotide sequence: TGTGCCAGCAGCTTGGATTTCGGGGGCGAGCAGTACTTC. Its protein product is CASSLDFGGEQYF.

This chain joins TRBV5-4 and TRBJ2-7; 13 nucleotides line up with TRBD2. Trimming cost V 4 bases and J 4 bases; bases outside gene matches: 11. Germline CDR1 reads SGHNT; CDR2 reads YYREEE (reference sequence). The CDR3 loop spans 17 amino acids. The CDR3 DNA is TGTGCCAGCAGCCCCGGGACTAGCGGGACCCCGATTTACGAGCAGTACTTC. This translates into CASSPGTSGTPIYEQYF.

This clone was detected once. V and J are TRBV14 and TRBJ2-5; D ambiguous. CDR3 length: 17 amino acids. Trimming took 4 bases from V and 5 from J, leaving 23 bases between them. The V gene's germline CDR1 is SGHDN and CDR2 FVKESK. CDR3 DNA sequence: TGTGCCAGCAGCCGGCAACTCGACTCGCGCTTCTCTGAGACCCAGTACTTC. Translated, it gives CASSRQLDSRFSETQYF.

The chain links TRBV4-3 to TRBJ2-5, with D perhaps matching TRBD1 (5 bases). The V end was cut by 0 bases, the J end by 1 base, with 9 bases between. Germline V gene data show CDR1 as LGHNA and CDR2 as YSLEER. This CDR3 contains 15 residues. The CDR3 here is CASSQERGRQETQYF. The CDR3 bases are TGCGCCAGCAGCCAAGAAAGGGGTCGCCAAGAGACCCAGTACTTC.

The chain links TRBV15 to TRBJ1-5; tentative D call: TRBD1 (5 bases). Trimming took 3 bases from V and 1 from J, leaving 16 bases between them. The germline CDR1 and CDR2 sequences are LNHNV and YYDKDF (reference sequence). The CDR3 has 17 amino acids. The CDR3 loop reads CATSSQGKGASNQPQHF. CDR3 in DNA: TGTGCCACCAGCAGCCAAGGGAAAGGGGCGAGCAATCAGCCCCAGCATTTT.

The chain couples TRBV25-1 to TRBJ2-5, with 7 nucleotides matching TRBD2. The DNA end lines up better with TRBJ2-7; the J call may be wrong. Germline V gene lookup returns CDR1 MGHDK and CDR2 SYGVNS. This CDR3 spans 13 amino acids. CDR3 bases: TGTGCCAGCAGTGATCCGGGGGGCTACGAGCAGTACTTC. Residues: CASSDPGGYEQYF.

The V gene is TRBV5-1, the J gene TRBJ2-1, with 16 bases matching TRBD2. Germline CDR1 is SGHRS and CDR2 is YFSETQ. This CDR3 has 18 amino acids. V was pared by 0 bases and J by 12 bases, with 12 bases of the junction left unmatched. The CDR3 nucleotides read TGCGCCAGCAGCTTGGCACCGGGACTAGCGGGAGGGCCGACCGGGCAGTTCTTC. Residues: CASSLAPGLAGGPTGQFF.

CDR3 protein: CASSQVTTKSYEQYF. CDR3 DNA: TGTGCCAGCAGCCAAGTCACTACCAAATCCTACGAGCAGTACTTC. The chain employs TRBV4-2 and TRBJ2-7; D is unresolved. V shed 1 base and J shed 1 base, with 11 bases lying between them. This CDR3 spans 15 amino acids. Germline CDR1 is LGHNA and CDR2 is YNFKEQ.

V and J are TRBV9 and TRBJ1-4; 9 nucleotides agree with TRBD1. Losses at the gene ends were 2 bases for V and 7 bases for J; bases not matched to a gene: 3. The CDR3 length is 14 residues. Per germline, CDR1 SGDLS and CDR2 YYNGEE. The DNA of the CDR3 is TGTGCCAGCAGCGTGGACAGGGGACCTGAAAAACTGTTTTTT. Translated: CASSVDRGPEKLFF.

For this clone: Other DNA sequences in the same sample also yield this CDR3. The J gene is TRBJ2-7, the V gene TRBV5-5; D uncertain. V lost 0 bases and J 1 base, leaving 11 bases between the germline ends. Germline CDR1 reads SGHKS; CDR2 reads YYEKEE (reference sequence). This CDR3 comprises 15 residues. CDR3 protein: CASSLGGSGSYEQYF. The DNA of the CDR3 is TGTGCCAGCAGCTTGGGCGGTAGTGGGTCCTACGAGCAGTACTTC.

This rearrangement joins TRBV5-1 to TRBJ2-1, with 9 bases lining up with TRBD1. With 2 bases clipped from V and 0 bases from J, the junction kept 15 bases outside the gene matches. CDR3 size: 20 residues. CDR1 is SGHRS, CDR2 YFSETQ, per germline. The CDR3: CASSFPSGTGSGNSYNEQFF. The CDR3 DNA is TGCGCCAGCAGCTTTCCATCCGGGACAGGGTCCGGAAACTCCTACAATGAGCAGTTCTTC. The entire variable domain, with the rest obtained from reference TRBV5-1 and TRBJ2-1, is as follows: KAGVTQTPRYLIKTRGQQVTLSCSPISGHRSVSWYQQTPGQGLQFLFEYFSETQRNKGNFPGRFSGRQFSNSRSEMNVSTLELGDSALYLCASSFPSGTGSGNSYNEQFFGPGTRLTVL.

This clone has just one count. The chain links TRBV29-1 to TRBJ1-5; D is unresolved. V lost 0 bases and J 6 bases, leaving 9 bases between the germline ends. The CDR3 runs 13 residues. Germline CDR1 and CDR2: SQVTM and ANQGSEA. This CDR3 is CSVEEPGGQPQHF. CDR3 nucleotides: TGCAGCGTTGAAGAGCCTGGAGGTCAGCCCCAGCATTTT.

With regard to this clone: Additional DNA sequences in this sample encode the identical CDR3. The chain carries TRBV6-1 and TRBJ1-1; a possible D gene is TRBD1 (5 bases). The CDR3 runs to 12 residues. CDR1 and CDR2 (germline): MNHNS, SASEGT. Trimming removed 2 bases from V and 11 bases from J, with 12 bases in between. CDR3 DNA: TGTGCCAGCAGTGAAAGGAGGGGAGAGGCTTTCTTT. It encodes CASSERRGEAFF.

On this clone itself: The same CDR3 is also encoded by other DNA sequences in this sample. This chain uses TRBV5-1 with TRBJ2-3, with no clear D. The CDR3 is made up of 14 amino acids. Trimming took off 5 bases at V and 0 bases at J, with 10 bases between the two ends. Germline CDR1 SGHRS, CDR2 YFSETQ. CDR3 loop: CASSDGASTDTQYF. CDR3 DNA: TGCGCCAGCAGTGACGGAGCTAGCACAGATACGCAGTATTTT.

The chain recombines TRBV2 with TRBJ1-5; 9 bases line up with TRBD1. The J segment lost 3 bases and the V segment lost 6 bases, leaving 6 bases of the junction unmatched. The CDR3 runs to 15 residues. Germline V gene sequence: CDR1 SNHLY, CDR2 FYNNEI. CDR3 residues: CASRPWTGDNQPQHF. CDR3 bases: TGTGCCAGCAGGCCCTGGACAGGGGACAATCAGCCCCAGCATTTT.

This sequence joins TRBV18 and TRBJ1-3; D not resolved. The CDR3 is 13 residues long. Germline V gene lookup returns CDR1 KGHSH and CDR2 LQKENI. V lost 1 base and J lost 4, with 5 bases in between. CDR3 bases: TGTGCCAGCTCACCACAACAAGGAAACACCATATATTTT. Translating gives CASSPQQGNTIYF.

The chain is built from TRBV27 and TRBJ2-1; the match to TRBD2 covers 9 bases. The CDR3 length is 17 residues. The ends lost 4 bases at V and 12 bases at J; junction bases unmatched: 19. Germline CDR1 is MNHEY and CDR2 is SMNVEV (reference sequence). CDR3 in amino acids: CASSSPLSGSAGDGQFF. CDR3 nucleotides: TGTGCCAGCAGTTCCCCCCTTAGCGGGAGTGCCGGAGACGGGCAGTTCTTC.

This chain links TRBV4-2 with TRBJ2-2; the D gene could be TRBD1 or TRBD2 (5 bases each). CDR1 and CDR2 from the germline V gene are LGHNA and YNFKEQ. Trimming pared 1 base from V and 0 bases from J, leaving 9 bases between. CDR3 length: 16 residues. For the CDR3, the DNA is TGTGCCAGCAGCCAAGGGGACGATCCGAACACCGGGGAGCTGTTTTTT. Translated, it gives CASSQGDDPNTGELFF.

The chain joins TRBV4-3 to TRBJ2-7; D remains unclear. V was shortened by 2 bases and J by 5 bases, with 10 bases between the two germline ends. The CDR3 spans 13 residues. CDR1 and CDR2 from the germline V gene are LGHNA and YSLEER. The CDR3 nucleotides are TGCGCCAGCAGCCAACGCGGAGATAACGAGCAGTACTTC. Translation: CASSQRGDNEQYF.

The chain employs TRBV4-2 and TRBJ2-5; a weak D match, TRBD1 (6 bases). Germline assignment: CDR1 LGHNA and CDR2 YNFKEQ. V was clipped by 4 bases and J by 2 bases, with 11 bases between them. The CDR3 loop spans 14 amino acids. The CDR3 sequence: CASSPRQDQETQYF. Written as DNA, the CDR3 is TGTGCCAGCAGCCCGCGACAGGATCAAGAGACCCAGTACTTC.

This clone has a single count. The chain links TRBV4-2 to TRBJ2-2; D might be TRBD2 (5 bases). The ends were cut back, 4 bases at V and 6 bases at J, with 21 bases in the middle. CDR1 and CDR2 from the germline V gene are LGHNA and YNFKEQ. The CDR3 extends over 17 amino acids. CDR3 DNA: TGTGCCAGCAGCCGTCCTTCGCGGGTAGCTGGTGCCGGGGAGCTGTTTTTT. It yields the protein CASSRPSRVAGAGELFF.

This clone was observed once. The rearrangement joins TRBV13 to TRBJ1-3; 9 bases agree with TRBD1. J gave up 3 bases and V 4 bases, and 4 bases lay outside the gene matches. The CDR3 length is 15 residues. Germline assignment: CDR1 PRHDT and CDR2 FYEKMQ (reference sequence). In DNA form, the CDR3 reads TGTGCCAGCAGCTGGGACAGGGCTGTTGGAAACACCATATATTTT. This encodes CASSWDRAVGNTIYF.

The chain uses TRBV25-1 and TRBJ1-2, with a tentative D call TRBD1 (5 bases). There are 15 residues in the CDR3. V was pared by 3 bases and J by 4 bases, with 15 bases between. Per the germline V gene, CDR1 is MGHDK and CDR2 is SYGVNS. The CDR3 DNA is TGTGCCAGCAGTGAGGGGGGACTTCTGGGCTATGGCTACACCTTC. Amino acids: CASSEGGLLGYGYTF.

As regards this clone: A read error is possible here, since a much larger clone lies one base away. This CDR3 is also generated by other DNA sequences in the sample. This rearrangement joins TRBV5-4 to TRBJ1-2; no reliable D call. Germline-derived CDR1 and CDR2 are SGHNT and YYREEE (reference sequence). The length of the CDR3 is 13 residues. Deletions cut 4 bases from V and 2 bases from J, with 9 bases between. The CDR3 loop reads CASSPDTNYGYTF. CDR3 coding DNA: TGTGCCAGCAGCCCTGACACAAACTATGGCTACACCTTC.

The chain is built from TRBV6-6 and TRBJ2-1; 10 bases align to TRBD1. The germline V gene has CDR1 MNHNY and CDR2 SVGAGI (reference sequence). The CDR3 covers 16 residues. After removal of 0 bases from V and 8 bases from J, the junction contained 7 bases not matched to a gene. CDR3 sequence: CASSYSRGQGRDEQFF. CDR3 nucleotides: TGTGCCAGCAGTTACTCGAGGGGACAGGGGCGCGATGAGCAGTTCTTC.

This chain uses TRBV2 with TRBJ1-1; no clear D gene. Per germline, CDR1 SNHLY and CDR2 FYNNEI. V was pared by 6 bases and J by 5 bases, with 7 bases between. CDR3 length: 11 residues. DNA for the CDR3: TGTGCCAGCAGCCCCGGGACTGAAGCTTTCTTT. Translating gives CASSPGTEAFF.